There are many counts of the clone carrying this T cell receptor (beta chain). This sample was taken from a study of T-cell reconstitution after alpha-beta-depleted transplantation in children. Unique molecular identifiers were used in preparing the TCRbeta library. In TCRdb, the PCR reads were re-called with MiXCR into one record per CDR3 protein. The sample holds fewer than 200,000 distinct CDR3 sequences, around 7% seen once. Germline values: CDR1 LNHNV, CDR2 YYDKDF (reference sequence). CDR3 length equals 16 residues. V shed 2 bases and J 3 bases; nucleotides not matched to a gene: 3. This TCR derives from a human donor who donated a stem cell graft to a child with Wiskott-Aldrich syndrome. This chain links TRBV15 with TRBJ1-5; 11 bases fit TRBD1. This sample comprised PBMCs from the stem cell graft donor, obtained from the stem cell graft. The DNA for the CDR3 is TGTGCCACCAGCAGAAAGGACAGGGGGCACAATCAGCCCCAGCATTTT. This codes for CATSRKDRGHNQPQHF.